The 3 T cell receptor beta chains reported below all come from one sample, sequenced in a study of response to subunit inactivated influenza vaccine. MiXCR, applied by TCRdb to the RT-PCR reads, yields one record per CDR3 protein. The sample contains 500,000 or so distinct CDR3 sequences, around 9.9% of which appear only once. Sequenced here: PBMCs from blood, sampled roughly 6 weeks after vaccination. The receptors derive from a man aged 50 to 59 who received an inactivated influenza vaccine.

The chain joins TRBV4-3 to TRBJ2-5; a possible D gene is TRBD1 (5 bases). Germline V CDR1 and CDR2: LGHNA, YSLEER. This CDR3 region has 14 residues. Trimming pared 0 bases from V and 5 bases from J, leaving 10 bases between. This CDR3 reads CASSQDGQGETQYF. The CDR3 bases are TGCGCCAGCAGCCAAGATGGGCAGGGCGAGACCCAGTACTTC.

On this clonotype itself: A much larger clone differs from this one at a single base, so this may be a read error. This chain uses TRBV12-3 or TRBV12-4 with TRBJ1-4, with D maybe TRBD1 (6 bases). The length of the CDR3 is 14 residues. V dropped 3 bases and J dropped 8 bases, with 13 bases sitting between them. The CDR3 nucleotides are TGTGCCAGCAGTTTGTGGGGGCCGCAGGAAAAACTGTTTTTT. Translation: CASSLWGPQEKLFF.

This clonotype was detected ten times or more. The chain carries TRBV5-5 and TRBJ2-5; D not resolved. Germline-derived CDR1 and CDR2 are SGHKS and YYEKEE (reference sequence). The CDR3 spans 14 residues. V was trimmed by 0 bases and J by 0 bases, leaving 6 bases between them. CDR3 in amino acids: CASSLEHYQETQYF. The CDR3 DNA sequence: TGTGCCAGCAGCTTGGAACATTACCAAGAGACCCAGTACTTC.